The 16 T cell receptor beta chains given below trace back to one sample, sequenced in a study of chemoradiotherapy in HPV16-positive cancers. This table comes from immunoSEQ multiplex PCR, and its TCRdb copy is limited to in-frame clones, with some not included. Of 25,000 to 40,000 clones in the sample, more than 70% were seen once. The sample here was blood, taken from a patient who underwent chemoradiotherapy. The receptors derive from a human donor with HPV-associated anogenital cancer.

In regard to this clone: At one end, the junction sequence differs from germline, possibly due to a read error. The chain is built from TRBV7-7 and TRBJ2-7; 10 bases map to TRBD2. CDR1 SSHAT and CDR2 FNYEAQ come from the germline V gene (reference sequence). The CDR3 runs 15 residues. The CDR3 coding sequence is TGTGCTAGCAGCCAAGCGGGGGGGATGGGATACGAGCAGTACTTC. This codes for CASSQAGGMGYEQYF.

V gene TRBV18 combines with J gene TRBJ1-2, with TRBD1 identical over 7 bases. The J segment lost 4 bases and the V segment lost 3 bases, leaving 11 bases of the junction unmatched. Germline values: CDR1 KGHSH, CDR2 LQKENI. The CDR3 covers 16 residues. The CDR3 nucleotides are TGTGCCAGCTCACCTCTAGAGGGGGCGAGTAGCTATGGCTACACCTTC. Amino acid sequence: CASSPLEGASSYGYTF.

V gene TRBV19 combines with J gene TRBJ1-3; 8 bases map to TRBD1. This CDR3 is 16 amino acids long. Germline V gene data show CDR1 as LNHDA and CDR2 as SQIVND (reference sequence). Unmatched junction bases numbered 7, after V lost 6 bases and J lost 0 bases. CDR3 nucleotide sequence: TGTGCCAGTAGAACCACAGGGGGTTCCTCTGGAAACACCATATATTTT. Translated, it gives CASRTTGGSSGNTIYF. The full variable domain, rest sourced from reference TRBV19 and TRBJ1-3, is DGGITQSPKYLFRKEGQNVTLSCEQNLNHDAMYWYRQDPGQGLRLIYYSQIVNDFQKGDIAEGYSVSREKKESFPLTVTSAQKNPTAFYLCASRTTGGSSGNTIYFGEGSWLTVV.

This clone was detected only a few times. The gene calls are TRBV4-1 and TRBJ2-7; tentative D call: TRBD2 (5 bases). The CDR3 is 13 residues long. Trimming took 0 bases from V and 7 from J, leaving 10 bases between them. Germline V gene lookup returns CDR1 MGHRA and CDR2 YSYEKL. CDR3 nucleotides: TGCGCCAGCAGCCAAGACAGAGGGTGGGAGCAGTACTTC. This codes for CASSQDRGWEQYF.

The chain joins TRBV2 to TRBJ1-5; D may be TRBD1 (5 bases). Germline loops: CDR1 SNHLY, CDR2 FYNNEI. The CDR3 is 15 residues long. Trimming stripped 7 bases from V and 0 bases from J, with 13 bases between. The CDR3 DNA follows: TGTGCCAGCACCACCGACAGCCATAGCAATCAGCCCCAGCATTTT. Encoded protein: CASTTDSHSNQPQHF.

The chain has TRBV28 and TRBJ2-1, with 7 bases fitting TRBD2. V lost 3 bases, J lost 4 bases, and 3 bases stayed unmatched. The CDR3 loop spans 14 amino acids. Germline CDR1 MDHEN, CDR2 SYDVKM. Written as DNA, the CDR3 is TGTGCCAGCAGTTTGTGGGAGGGGTACAATGAGCAGTTCTTC. Translating it yields CASSLWEGYNEQFF.

V and J are TRBV27 and TRBJ2-3; the D gene is possibly TRBD1 (6 bases). V shed 4 bases and J shed 4 bases, with 12 bases lying between them. CDR3 length: 14 residues. CDR1 is MNHEY and CDR2 is SMNVEV in the germline V gene (reference sequence). As DNA, the CDR3 is TGTGCCAGCAGTTATCGGGACACTTCAGATACGCAGTATTTT. Its translation is CASSYRDTSDTQYF.

V gene TRBV6-4 combines with J gene TRBJ2-1; maybe TRBD1 (6 bases). CDR1 and CDR2 (germline): MRHNA, SNTAGT. The CDR3 has 16 residues. Trimming removed 5 bases from V and 2 bases from J, with 16 bases in between. The CDR3 DNA reads as TGTGCCAGCAGTAAAGTACAGGGCTTCCCCTACAATGAGCAGTTCTTC. Its protein product is CASSKVQGFPYNEQFF.

The rearrangement joins TRBV5-4 to TRBJ1-2; D not certain. CDR1 is SGHNT, CDR2 YYREEE, per germline (reference sequence). The CDR3 runs to 14 residues. The V and J ends lost 3 bases and 3 bases respectively, with 12 bases between them. CDR3 in DNA: TGTGCCAGCAGCTCCCAGCAGTCTTACTATGGCTACACCTTC. Translated, it gives CASSSQQSYYGYTF.

This clone has a single count. The gene calls are TRBV19 and TRBJ2-4; D may be TRBD1 or TRBD2 (5 bases each). Germline assignment: CDR1 LNHDA and CDR2 SQIVND (reference sequence). V was clipped by 6 bases and J by 0 bases, with 18 bases between them. This CDR3 contains 17 residues. In nucleotides, the CDR3 is TGTGCCAGTAGCCATGATGGGGGAGACCTAGCCAAAAACATTCAGTACTTC. It encodes CASSHDGGDLAKNIQYF.

The gene calls are TRBV14 and TRBJ1-2; TRBD1 matches 9 bases. CDR1 and CDR2 from the germline V gene are SGHDN and FVKESK. The ends lost 4 bases at V and 3 bases at J; junction bases unmatched: 3. There are 14 residues in the CDR3. The chain's CDR3 is CASSRTGEYYGYTF. CDR3 nucleotides: TGTGCCAGCAGCCGGACAGGGGAGTACTATGGCTACACCTTC.

The chain carries TRBV7-9 and TRBJ1-2; TRBD1 matches 7 bases. V gave up 3 bases and J gave up 6 bases; unmatched junction bases: 1. Germline V gene sequence: CDR1 SEHNR, CDR2 FQNEAQ (reference sequence). The CDR3 runs 12 residues. CDR3: CASSFTGDGYTF. For the CDR3, the DNA is TGTGCCAGCAGCTTTACAGGGGATGGCTACACCTTC.

This rearrangement joins TRBV19 to TRBJ1-1; perhaps TRBD1 as D (5 bases). V dropped 3 bases and J dropped 8 bases, with 16 bases sitting between them. There are 14 residues in the CDR3. The V gene's germline CDR1 is LNHDA and CDR2 SQIVND (reference sequence). Here the CDR3 reads CASSIRDGGGEAFF. The CDR3 region has the DNA TGTGCCAGTAGTATCCGGGACGGAGGCGGGGAAGCTTTCTTT.

This clone was counted a single time. The chain has TRBV7-6 and TRBJ1-3; no reliable D call. The CDR3 contains 13 residues. V shed 2 bases and J shed 4 bases, with 6 bases lying between them. Per the germline V gene, CDR1 is SGHVS and CDR2 is FNYEAQ. The CDR3 DNA follows: TGTGCCAGCAGCTTATCGAACGGAAACACCATATATTTT. Translating it yields CASSLSNGNTIYF.

V is TRBV7-9 and J is TRBJ2-1; D assignment may be TRBD1 or TRBD2 (5 bases each). Germline V gives CDR1 SEHNR, CDR2 FQNEAQ (reference sequence). V was shortened by 3 bases and J by 0 bases, with 6 bases between the two germline ends. This CDR3 spans 14 amino acids. The CDR3 region is CASSFGGSYNEQFF. CDR3 nucleotides: TGTGCCAGCAGCTTTGGGGGCTCCTACAATGAGCAGTTCTTC.

This chain connects TRBV5-1 to TRBJ2-2; D might be TRBD1 or TRBD2, each matching 5 bases. Germline V gene lookup returns CDR1 SGHRS and CDR2 YFSETQ. This CDR3 comprises 14 residues. V lost 5 bases to trimming and J lost 3 bases, with 11 bases between them. The CDR3 sequence is CASRRDEDTGELFF. CDR3 nucleotides: TGCGCCAGCAGAAGGGACGAGGACACCGGGGAGCTGTTTTTT.